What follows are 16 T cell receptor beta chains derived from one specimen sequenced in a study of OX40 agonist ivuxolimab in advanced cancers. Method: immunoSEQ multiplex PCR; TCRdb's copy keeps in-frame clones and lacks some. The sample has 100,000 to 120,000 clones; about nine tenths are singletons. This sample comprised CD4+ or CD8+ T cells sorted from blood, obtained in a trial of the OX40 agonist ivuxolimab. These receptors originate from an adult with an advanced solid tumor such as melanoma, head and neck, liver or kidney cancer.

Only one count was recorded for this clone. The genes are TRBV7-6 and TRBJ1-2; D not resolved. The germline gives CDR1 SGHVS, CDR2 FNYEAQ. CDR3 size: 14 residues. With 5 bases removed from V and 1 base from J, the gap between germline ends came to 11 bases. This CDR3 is CASSRAGSNYGYTF. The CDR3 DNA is TGTGCCAGCAGCCGAGCCGGGAGTAACTATGGCTACACCTTC.

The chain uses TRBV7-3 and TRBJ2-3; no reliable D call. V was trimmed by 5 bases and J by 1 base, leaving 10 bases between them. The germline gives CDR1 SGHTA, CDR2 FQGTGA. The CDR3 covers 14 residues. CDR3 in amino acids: CASSVQVGTDTQYF. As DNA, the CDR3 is TGTGCCAGCAGCGTTCAAGTGGGCACAGATACGCAGTATTTT.

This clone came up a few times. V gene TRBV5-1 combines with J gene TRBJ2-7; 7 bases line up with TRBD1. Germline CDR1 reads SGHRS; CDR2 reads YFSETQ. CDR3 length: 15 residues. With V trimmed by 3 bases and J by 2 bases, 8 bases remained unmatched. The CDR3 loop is CASSSWTGSTYEQYF. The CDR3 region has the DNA TGCGCCAGCAGCTCCTGGACAGGATCCACCTACGAGCAGTACTTC. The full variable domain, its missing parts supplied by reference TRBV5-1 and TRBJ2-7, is KAGVTQTPRYLIKTRGQQVTLSCSPISGHRSVSWYQQTPGQGLQFLFEYFSETQRNKGNFPGRFSGRQFSNSRSEMNVSTLELGDSALYLCASSSWTGSTYEQYFGPGTRLTVT.

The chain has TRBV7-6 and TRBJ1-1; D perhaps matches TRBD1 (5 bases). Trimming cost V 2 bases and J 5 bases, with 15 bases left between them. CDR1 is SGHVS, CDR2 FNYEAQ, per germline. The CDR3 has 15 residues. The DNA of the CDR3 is TGTGCCAGCAGCTTAAACGGGGGTTTTGGTACTGAAGCTTTCTTT. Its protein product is CASSLNGGFGTEAFF.

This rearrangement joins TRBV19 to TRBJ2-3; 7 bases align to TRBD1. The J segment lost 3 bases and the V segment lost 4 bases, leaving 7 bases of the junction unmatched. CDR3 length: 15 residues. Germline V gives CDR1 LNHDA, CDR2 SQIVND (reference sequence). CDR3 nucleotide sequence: TGTGCCAGTAGTAAAGGGACAGTTTTTACAGATACGCAGTATTTT. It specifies CASSKGTVFTDTQYF.

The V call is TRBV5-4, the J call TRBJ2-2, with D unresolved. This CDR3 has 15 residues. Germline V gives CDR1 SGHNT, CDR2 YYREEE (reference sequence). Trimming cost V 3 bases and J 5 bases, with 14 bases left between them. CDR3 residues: CASSSTGRETGELFF. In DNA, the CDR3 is TGTGCCAGCAGCTCTACTGGGCGCGAGACCGGGGAGCTGTTTTTT.

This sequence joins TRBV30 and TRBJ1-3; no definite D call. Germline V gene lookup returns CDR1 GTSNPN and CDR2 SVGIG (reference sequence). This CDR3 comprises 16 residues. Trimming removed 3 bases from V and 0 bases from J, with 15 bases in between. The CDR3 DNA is TGTGCCTGGAGACTGGGGAGGGTAAGCTCTGGAAACACCATATATTTT. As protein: CAWRLGRVSSGNTIYF.

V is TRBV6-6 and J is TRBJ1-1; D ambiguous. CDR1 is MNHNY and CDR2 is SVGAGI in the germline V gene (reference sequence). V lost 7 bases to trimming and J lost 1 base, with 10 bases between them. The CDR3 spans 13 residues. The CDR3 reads CASIERENTEAFF. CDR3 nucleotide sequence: TGTGCCAGCATTGAGAGGGAGAACACTGAAGCTTTCTTT.

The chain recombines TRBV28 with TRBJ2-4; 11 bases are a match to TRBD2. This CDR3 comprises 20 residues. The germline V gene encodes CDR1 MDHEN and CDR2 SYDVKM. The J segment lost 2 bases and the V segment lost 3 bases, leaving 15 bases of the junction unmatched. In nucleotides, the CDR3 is TGTGCCAGCAGTTTGGGAGGACTAGCGGGCCCCACTGGGTCCAAAAACATTCAGTACTTC. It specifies CASSLGGLAGPTGSKNIQYF.

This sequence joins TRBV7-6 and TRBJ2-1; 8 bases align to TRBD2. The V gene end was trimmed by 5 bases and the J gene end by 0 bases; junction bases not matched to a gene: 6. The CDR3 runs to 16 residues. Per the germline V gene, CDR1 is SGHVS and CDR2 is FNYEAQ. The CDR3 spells CASSPGSGSSYNEQFF. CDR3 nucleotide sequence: TGTGCCAGCAGCCCAGGGAGCGGGAGCTCCTACAATGAGCAGTTCTTC. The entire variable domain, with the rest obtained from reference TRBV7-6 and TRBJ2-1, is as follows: GAGVSQSPRYKVTKRGQDVALRCDPISGHVSLYWYRQALGQGPEFLTYFNYEAQQDKSGLPNDRFSAERPEGSISTLTIQRTEQRDSAMYRCASSPGSGSSYNEQFFGPGTRLTVL.

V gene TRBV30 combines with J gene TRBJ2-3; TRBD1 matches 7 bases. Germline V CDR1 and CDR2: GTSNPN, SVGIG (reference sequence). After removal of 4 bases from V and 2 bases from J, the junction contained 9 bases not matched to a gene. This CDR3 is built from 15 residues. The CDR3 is CAWTHGTENTDTQYF. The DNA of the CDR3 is TGTGCCTGGACCCACGGGACAGAAAACACAGATACGCAGTATTTT.

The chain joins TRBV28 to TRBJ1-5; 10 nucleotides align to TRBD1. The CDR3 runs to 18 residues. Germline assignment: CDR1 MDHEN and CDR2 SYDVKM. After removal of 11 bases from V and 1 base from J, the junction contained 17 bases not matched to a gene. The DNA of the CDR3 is TGTGCCTCCAGGGCGGGACAGGGGACTGGAAGGAGCAATCAGCCCCAGCATTTT. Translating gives CASRAGQGTGRSNQPQHF.

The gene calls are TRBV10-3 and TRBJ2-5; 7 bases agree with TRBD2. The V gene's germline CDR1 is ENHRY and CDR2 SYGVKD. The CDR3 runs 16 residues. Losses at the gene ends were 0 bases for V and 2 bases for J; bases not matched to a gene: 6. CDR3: CAISESAAGLQETQYF. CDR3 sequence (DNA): TGTGCCATCAGTGAGTCGGCAGCGGGATTACAAGAGACCCAGTACTTC.

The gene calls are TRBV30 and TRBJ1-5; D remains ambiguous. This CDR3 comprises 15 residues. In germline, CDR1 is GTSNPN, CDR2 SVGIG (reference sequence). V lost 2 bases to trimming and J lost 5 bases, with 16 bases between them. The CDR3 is CAWSRRQRFDQPQHF. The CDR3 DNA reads TGTGCCTGGAGTCGCCGACAACGCTTCGATCAGCCCCAGCATTTT.

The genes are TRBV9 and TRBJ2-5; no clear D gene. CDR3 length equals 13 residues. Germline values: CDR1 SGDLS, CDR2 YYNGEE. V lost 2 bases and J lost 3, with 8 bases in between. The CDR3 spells CASSVGGEETQYF. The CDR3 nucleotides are TGTGCCAGCAGCGTCGGCGGAGAAGAGACCCAGTACTTC.

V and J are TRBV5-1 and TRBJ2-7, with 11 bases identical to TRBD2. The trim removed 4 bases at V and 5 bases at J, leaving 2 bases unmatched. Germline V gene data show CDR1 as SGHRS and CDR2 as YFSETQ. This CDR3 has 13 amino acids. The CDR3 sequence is CASSPGLADEQYF. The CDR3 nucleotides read TGCGCCAGCAGCCCGGGACTAGCGGACGAGCAGTACTTC.